The 10 T cell receptor beta chains below were found in one sample sequenced in a study of OX40 agonist ivuxolimab in advanced cancers. TCRdb's table, derived via immunoSEQ multiplex PCR, lists solely in-frame clones and lacks some. The sample shows some 60,000 clones, approximately 80% of them seen only once. The specimen comprised CD4+ or CD8+ T cells sorted from blood, sampled in a trial of the OX40 agonist ivuxolimab. These receptors all stem from an adult with an advanced solid tumor such as melanoma, head and neck, liver or kidney cancer.

The chain links TRBV5-1 to TRBJ2-5, with 9 bases that match TRBD1. V trimming: 2 bases; J trimming: 4 bases; junction bases outside the gene matches: 6. Germline CDR1 SGHRS, CDR2 YFSETQ. The CDR3 totals 15 residues. The CDR3 sequence: CASSLSGQGRETQYF. In DNA form, the CDR3 reads TGCGCCAGCAGCTTATCGGGACAGGGCAGAGAGACCCAGTACTTC.

The rearrangement joins TRBV11-3 to TRBJ1-1; maybe TRBD1 (5 bases). Germline V gene lookup returns CDR1 SGHNT and CDR2 YENEEA. This CDR3 is built from 15 residues. The ends were cut back, 0 bases at V and 4 bases at J, with 12 bases in the middle. The CDR3 here is CASSLDGREGTEAFF. The CDR3 DNA is TGTGCCAGCAGCTTAGATGGCAGGGAAGGCACTGAAGCTTTCTTT.

This clone was detected once. This rearrangement joins TRBV13 to TRBJ1-1; D perhaps matches TRBD1 (6 bases). Trimming pared 2 bases from V and 7 bases from J, leaving 14 bases between. Germline CDR1 and CDR2: PRHDT and FYEKMQ (reference sequence). The CDR3 runs to 14 residues. The CDR3 sequence is CASSLMRGGVEAFF. For the CDR3, the DNA is TGTGCCAGCAGCTTAATGAGGGGGGGCGTTGAAGCTTTCTTT. Using reference TRBV13 and TRBJ1-1 for the parts outside the CDR3, the full variable domain is AAGVIQSPRHLIKEKRETATLKCYPIPRHDTVYWYQQGPGQDPQFLISFYEKMQSDKGSIPDRFSAQQFSDYHSELNMSSLELGDSALYFCASSLMRGGVEAFFGQGTRLTVV.

The rearrangement links TRBV6-6 to TRBJ1-5, with D tentatively TRBD1 (5 bases). Trimming took off 6 bases at V and 4 bases at J, with 13 bases between the two ends. CDR1 is MNHNY and CDR2 is SVGAGI in the germline V gene (reference sequence). This CDR3 region has 14 residues. CDR3 sequence: CASSELGGNQPQHF. The CDR3 region has the DNA TGTGCCAGCAGCGAACTGGGGGGAAATCAGCCCCAGCATTTT.

The rearrangement joins TRBV7-3 to TRBJ2-5, with 11 positions matching TRBD1. V lost 5 bases and J lost 7; bases outside the gene matches: 9. The length of the CDR3 is 15 residues. Germline V gives CDR1 SGHTA, CDR2 FQGTGA. For the CDR3, the DNA is TGTGCCAGCAGCCCCGGGACAGGGGGGACGGGGACCCAGTACTTC. Translating gives CASSPGTGGTGTQYF.

The V and J genes are TRBV4-1 and TRBJ2-2, with a possible D match to TRBD1 (5 bases). Deletions cut 0 bases from V and 0 bases from J, with 11 bases between. This CDR3 spans 17 amino acids. Germline V gene lookup returns CDR1 MGHRA and CDR2 YSYEKL. The CDR3 sequence is CASSQEQDSTNTGELFF. The CDR3 nucleotides are TGCGCCAGCAGCCAAGAGCAAGACAGTACGAACACCGGGGAGCTGTTTTTT.

A few counts support this clone. V usage is TRBV6-8 and J usage is TRBJ2-3; 12 nucleotides line up with TRBD2. V trimming: 2 bases; J trimming: 4 bases; junction bases outside the gene matches: 13. The CDR3 sequence is 19 residues long. Germline-derived CDR1 and CDR2 are MNHGY and SAAAGT. DNA of the CDR3: TGTGCCAGCAGTTACGGGCTAGCGGGGGGGCATTGCACTCCAGATACGCAGTATTTT. It codes for CASSYGLAGGHCTPDTQYF.

This clone was seen a handful of times. The chain combines TRBV7-6 with TRBJ2-3; 7 positions match TRBD2. Germline loops: CDR1 SGHVS, CDR2 FNYEAQ. The trim removed 6 bases at V and 5 bases at J, leaving 11 bases unmatched. The CDR3 consists of 15 residues. The CDR3 coding sequence is TGTGCCAGCAGGGGACTAAAATCTTCGGGAGATACGCAGTATTTT. Amino acids: CASRGLKSSGDTQYF.

The gene calls are TRBV6-1 and TRBJ2-7; 9 bases align to TRBD1. The CDR3 has 13 amino acids. In germline, CDR1 is MNHNS, CDR2 SASEGT. J lost 6 bases, V lost 10 bases, and 10 bases had no gene match. The CDR3 coding sequence is TGTGCCACGACCGGGACAGGGCTTGTCGAGCAGTACTTC. Translating gives CATTGTGLVEQYF.

The gene calls are TRBV5-1 and TRBJ1-1; TRBD1 is a possible D gene (5 bases). The CDR3 extends over 16 amino acids. Trimming removed 0 bases from V and 0 bases from J, with 12 bases in between. Germline V gene lookup returns CDR1 SGHRS and CDR2 YFSETQ. The CDR3 DNA follows: TGCGCCAGCAGCTTGGTAGGGGAGGGTGTGAACACTGAAGCTTTCTTT. As protein: CASSLVGEGVNTEAFF.